This is a list of T cell receptor beta chains from one sample in a study of graft-versus-host responses after intestinal transplantation. TCRdb keeps only in-frame clones here, not all; method: immunoSEQ multiplex PCR. The data contain about 40,000 clones, roughly 89% of them singletons. The sample consisted of PBMCs, taken around 43 weeks after intestinal transplant. These receptor sequences come from a human patient who received an intestinal transplant, so some T cells may come from the graft donor. Each CDR3 is given with its conserved first and last residue. A D gene is named only where the DNA matches it firmly. Not every row has a clone size; where given, it reads once, few, many or a size class.

D: NA
V: TRBV15
J: TRBJ2-7
size: NA
CDR3: CATSRDRVTGYEQYF
DNA: TGTGCCACCAGCAGAGATCGAGTTACGGGGTACGAGCAGTACTTC

D: NA
V: TRBV5-3
J: TRBJ2-6
size: NA
CDR3: CAREGQGEQSRANVLTF
DNA: TGTGCCAGAGAGGGACAAGGTGAACAAAGTCGGGCCAACGTCCTGACTTTC

D: NA
V: TRBV5-1
J: TRBJ1-3
size: NA
CDR3: CASSLDRLSGNTIYF
DNA: TGCGCCAGCAGCTTGGACAGGCTCTCTGGAAACACCATATATTTT

D: NA
V: TRBV29-1
J: TRBJ1-6
size: few
CDR3: CSVVSPLHF
DNA: TGCAGCGTTGTCTCACCCCTCCACTTT

D: NA
V: TRBV29-1
J: TRBJ1-1
size: few
CDR3: CSGIEGGTEAFF
DNA: TGCAGCGGAATAGAGGGAGGCACTGAAGCTTTCTTT

D: NA
V: TRBV10-2
J: TRBJ1-4
size: NA
CDR3: CASSETGATNEKLFF
DNA: TGCGCCAGCAGTGAGACGGGCGCAACTAATGAAAAACTGTTTTTT

D: NA
V: TRBV4-1
J: TRBJ2-7
size: NA
CDR3: CASSQEEVSSYEQYF
DNA: TGCGCCAGCAGCCAAGAGGAGGTATCCTCCTACGAGCAGTACTTC

D: TRBD1
V: TRBV5-1
J: TRBJ1-5
size: NA
CDR3: CASSFPTGGNQPQHF
DNA: TGCGCCAGCAGCTTCCCGACAGGGGGCAATCAGCCCCAGCATTTT

D: TRBD2
V: TRBV10-3
J: TRBJ2-7
size: NA
CDR3: CAASGLAGDWYEQYF
DNA: TGTGCCGCCTCGGGACTAGCGGGAGACTGGTACGAGCAGTACTTC

D: TRBD1
V: TRBV5-1
J: TRBJ2-7
size: once
CDR3: CASSLGQGAYEQYF
DNA: TGCGCCAGCAGCTTGGGGCAGGGGGCCTACGAGCAGTACTTC

D: NA
V: TRBV6-5
J: TRBJ2-1
size: NA
CDR3: CASRRTGYNEQFF
DNA: TGTGCCAGCAGACGCACAGGGTACAATGAGCAGTTCTTC

D: NA
V: TRBV28
J: TRBJ2-3
size: NA
CDR3: CASSFSPPVLAASTDTQYF
DNA: TGTGCCAGCAGTTTCTCCCCCCCGGTGCTAGCAGCTAGCACAGATACGCAGTATTTT

D: TRBD2
V: TRBV7-3
J: TRBJ2-2
size: NA
CDR3: CASSLGLAGSGELFF
DNA: TGTGCCAGCAGCTTAGGACTAGCGGGGTCCGGGGAGCTGTTTTTT

D: TRBD2
V: TRBV15
J: TRBJ2-2
size: NA
CDR3: CATSTIGLAGGPGGELFF
DNA: TGTGCCACCAGTACTATCGGACTAGCGGGAGGGCCGGGCGGGGAGCTGTTTTTT

D: NA
V: TRBV25-1
J: TRBJ2-7
size: NA
CDR3: CASSERVTLGHSYEQYF
DNA: TGTGCCAGCAGTGAACGAGTAACCCTGGGACACTCCTACGAGCAGTACTTC

D: NA
V: TRBV11-2
J: TRBJ2-4
size: NA
CDR3: CASSFPDRRAFGAKNIQYF
DNA: TGTGCCAGCAGCTTCCCCGACAGGAGGGCTTTTGGAGCCAAAAACATTCAGTACTTC

D: NA
V: TRBV6-5
J: TRBJ1-2
size: NA
CDR3: CASSYGGIPYGYTF
DNA: TGTGCCAGCAGTTACGGGGGGATACCCTATGGCTACACCTTC

D: TRBD2
V: TRBV6-1
J: TRBJ2-3
size: once
CDR3: CASSDGTSGLYTDTQYF
DNA: TGTGCCAGCAGTGACGGGACTAGCGGTCTCTACACAGATACGCAGTATTTT

D: NA
V: TRBV15
J: TRBJ1-6
size: NA
CDR3: CATSRPTGIKRRSNSPLHF
DNA: TGTGCCACCAGCAGACCAACAGGGATTAAGCGGAGGAGTAATTCACCCCTCCACTTT

D: NA
V: TRBV28
J: TRBJ2-7
size: NA
CDR3: CASTSPFEQYF
DNA: TGTGCCAGCACGTCCCCCTTCGAGCAGTACTTC

D: NA
V: TRBV18
J: TRBJ1-1
size: once
CDR3: CASSLSGTKNTEAFF
DNA: TGTGCCAGCTCACTTTCGGGAACAAAGAACACTGAAGCTTTCTTT

D: TRBD1
V: TRBV9
J: TRBJ1-2
size: once
CDR3: CASSESLRTGGSYGYTF
DNA: TGTGCCAGCAGCGAGAGCCTCAGGACAGGGGGAAGCTATGGCTACACCTTC

D: TRBD2
V: TRBV28
J: TRBJ2-3
size: NA
CDR3: CASTDSGRLTDTQYF
DNA: TGTGCCAGCACCGATAGCGGGAGGCTGACGGATACGCAGTATTTT

D: NA
V: TRBV7-6
J: TRBJ2-7
size: NA
CDR3: CASSSGSPYEQYF
DNA: TGTGCCAGCAGTTCGGGATCGCCCTACGAGCAGTACTTC

D: NA
V: TRBV5-4
J: TRBJ2-7
size: NA
CDR3: CASSLAGGREQYF
DNA: TGTGCCAGCAGCTTGGCAGGTGGGCGCGAGCAGTACTTC

D: NA
V: TRBV9
J: TRBJ1-5
size: NA
CDR3: CASSVSQGQPQHF
DNA: TGTGCCAGCAGCGTATCACAGGGTCAGCCCCAGCATTTT

D: NA
V: TRBV2
J: TRBJ2-6
size: NA
CDR3: CASSGPRTAGANVLTF
DNA: TGTGCCAGCAGTGGACCCCGGACAGCTGGGGCCAACGTCCTGACTTTC

D: NA
V: TRBV28
J: TRBJ2-7
size: NA
CDR3: CASKPRWAYKQYF
DNA: TGTGCCTCAAAGCCTCGGTGGGCCTACAAGCAGTACTTC

D: NA
V: TRBV7-9
J: TRBJ1-4
size: NA
CDR3: CASSLAGGGEKLFF
DNA: TGTGCCAGCAGCTTAGCCGGCGGAGGAGAAAAACTGTTTTTT

D: NA
V: TRBV6-5
J: TRBJ1-1
size: NA
CDR3: CASSYSPTMNTEAFF
DNA: TGTGCCAGCAGTTACTCCCCAACAATGAACACTGAAGCTTTCTTT

D: TRBD2
V: TRBV6-5
J: TRBJ2-5
size: NA
CDR3: CASSETSGRPQYF
DNA: TGTGCCAGCAGTGAGACTAGCGGGAGGCCCCAGTACTTC